What follows are 20 T cell receptor beta chains derived from one specimen sequenced in a study of T cell responses to AZD1222 COVID-19 vaccine (dated by TCRdb to the early 2020s). In the paper's terms, the time point label means: about 28 days (+/-7) after the second vaccine dose. The method behind the library was the immunoSEQ multiplex PCR assay. TCRdb re-hosts the immuneACCESS table, in-frame sequences only. Its copies lack some clones; in the studies checked, an unresolved V gene accounts for under half of them, and the cause for the rest is not known. The sample profile shows 190,000 or so clones; approximately 90% of them were found once. The leading ten clones occupy around 26% of the sample. Source: peripheral blood, taken 28 days after the second AZD1222 dose. The origin of the receptors is an adult who received the AZD1222 COVID-19 vaccine.

V usage is TRBV6-1 and J usage is TRBJ2-7; tentative D call: TRBD1 (5 bases). In germline, CDR1 is MNHNS, CDR2 SASEGT. This CDR3 region has 16 residues. With 4 bases removed from V and 1 base from J, the gap between germline ends came to 17 bases. DNA for the CDR3: TGTGCCAGCAGTGGGAGCCTAGGGGATTTGTCCTACGAGCAGTACTTC. Its protein product is CASSGSLGDLSYEQYF.

The chain combines TRBV4-1 with TRBJ2-7; TRBD1 is a possible D gene (5 bases). Germline-derived CDR1 and CDR2 are MGHRA and YSYEKL. The CDR3 consists of 15 residues. The germline V and J ends were trimmed by 3 bases and 4 bases, with 16 bases remaining between them. CDR3 loop: CASSQSQGTQYEQYF. The CDR3 DNA follows: TGCGCCAGCAGCCAGTCGCAGGGAACCCAGTACGAGCAGTACTTC.

The rearrangement uses TRBV6-2 or TRBV6-3 and TRBJ1-5; 7 nucleotides agree with TRBD1. The CDR3 is 17 amino acids. In germline, CDR1 is MNHEY, CDR2 SVGEGT. The V segment lost 2 bases and the J segment 1 base; nucleotides outside the gene matches: 8. The CDR3 spells CASSYARQGGSNQPQHF. The CDR3 nucleotides are TGTGCCAGCAGTTACGCAAGACAGGGTGGAAGCAATCAGCCCCAGCATTTT.

The V and J genes are TRBV12-3 or TRBV12-4 and TRBJ2-7; D gene ambiguous. The CDR3 totals 11 residues. V dropped 5 bases and J dropped 5 bases, with 7 bases sitting between them. The CDR3 DNA reads TGTGCCAGCAGTCCGGATAACGAGCAGTACTTC. Its translation: CASSPDNEQYF.

V is TRBV15 and J is TRBJ2-7, with D unresolved. The CDR3 runs to 13 residues. Germline CDR1 is LNHNV and CDR2 is YYDKDF (reference sequence). The V gene lost 0 bases and the J gene lost 3 bases, with 6 bases spanning the gap. Written as DNA, the CDR3 is TGTGCCACCAGCAGAGATCATGGCTACGAGCAGTACTTC. Protein: CATSRDHGYEQYF.

V is TRBV7-2 and J is TRBJ1-6; no definite D call. V lost 2 bases and J lost 0, with 14 bases in between. This CDR3 has 18 amino acids. Germline CDR1 reads SGHTA; CDR2 reads FQGNSA. The CDR3 region is CASSLTLRESSYNSPLHF. CDR3 DNA: TGTGCCAGCAGCTTAACATTGAGGGAGAGCTCCTATAATTCACCCCTCCACTTT. The variable domain in full, completed from reference TRBV7-2 and TRBJ1-6, reads GAGVSQSPSNKVTEKGKDVELRCDPISGHTALYWYRQSLGQGLEFLIYFQGNSAPDKSGLPSDRFSAERTGGSVSTLTIQRTQQEDSAVYLCASSLTLRESSYNSPLHFGNGTRLTVT.

This clone was detected once. The rearrangement links TRBV5-4 to TRBJ2-2; D could derive from TRBD1 or TRBD2 (5 bases each). Germline V gives CDR1 SGHNT, CDR2 YYREEE (reference sequence). The length of the CDR3 is 15 residues. V gave up 3 bases and J gave up 3 bases, with 12 bases separating them. The CDR3 loop is CASSSRDGYTGELFF. CDR3 DNA sequence: TGTGCCAGCAGCTCCCGGGACGGGTACACCGGGGAGCTGTTTTTT.

This sequence joins TRBV29-1 and TRBJ2-1; TRBD2 aligns across 9 bases. The V gene's germline CDR1 is SQVTM and CDR2 ANQGSEA. Trimming removed 5 bases from V and 4 bases from J; junction bases left unmatched: 6. This CDR3 comprises 14 residues. The CDR3: CSVHGTSRYNEQFF. For the CDR3, the DNA is TGCAGCGTTCATGGGACTAGCAGATACAATGAGCAGTTCTTC.

The chain carries TRBV9 and TRBJ2-2; 7 nucleotides match TRBD2. CDR1 and CDR2 (germline): SGDLS, YYNGEE. J lost 0 bases, V lost 7 bases, and 3 bases had no gene match. The CDR3 consists of 14 residues. The CDR3 DNA reads TGTGCCAGCGGCGGACTAGCGAACACCGGGGAGCTGTTTTTT. It translates to CASGGLANTGELFF.

The chain uses TRBV5-1 and TRBJ2-1, with D tentatively TRBD1 (5 bases). Germline CDR1 SGHRS, CDR2 YFSETQ. This CDR3 spans 13 amino acids. Trimming took 2 bases from V and 8 from J, leaving 11 bases between them. For the CDR3, the DNA is TGCGCCAGCAGCTTTAAGGGGATGGATGAGCAGTTCTTC. Its protein product is CASSFKGMDEQFF.

Concerning this clone itself: Other DNA sequences in this specimen translate into the identical CDR3. The chain recombines TRBV7-2 with TRBJ1-5; D is unclear. The V gene's germline CDR1 is SGHTA and CDR2 FQGNSA. This CDR3 is built from 12 residues. The V end lost 1 base, the J end lost 3 bases, and 1 base lay between the germline ends. This CDR3 reads CASSLDNQPQHF. The CDR3 DNA reads as TGTGCCAGCAGCTTAGACAATCAGCCCCAGCATTTT.

This chain uses TRBV19 with TRBJ2-4; TRBD2 aligns across 8 bases. J was trimmed by 16 bases and V by 0 bases; bases with no gene match: 5. This CDR3 spans 12 amino acids. CDR1 is LNHDA and CDR2 is SQIVND in the germline V gene (reference sequence). CDR3 residues: CASSIEPSGLYF. In nucleotides, the CDR3 is TGTGCCAGTAGTATAGAGCCTAGCGGGTTATACTTC.

J is TRBJ2-1 and V is TRBV5-4, with D hard to call. The CDR3 extends over 15 amino acids. V shed 4 bases and J shed 2 bases, with 13 bases lying between them. Per the germline V gene, CDR1 is SGHNT and CDR2 is YYREEE (reference sequence). As DNA, the CDR3 is TGTGCCAGCAGCGGCTCTAGAGGCGCCTACAATGAGCAGTTCTTC. This gives the protein CASSGSRGAYNEQFF.

The rearrangement uses TRBV5-4 and TRBJ1-2, with a weak D call TRBD1 (5 bases). CDR1 is SGHNT and CDR2 is YYREEE in the germline V gene (reference sequence). Trimming took off 3 bases at V and 5 bases at J, with 23 bases between the two ends. CDR3 length: 17 amino acids. The CDR3 sequence: CASSSPPGLRVKYGYTF. DNA of the CDR3: TGTGCCAGCAGCTCGCCCCCGGGACTCCGCGTAAAATATGGCTACACCTTC.

The CDR3 DNA reads TGTGCCAGCAGTTTACGGTTAGGGCAGATTCCTTACGAGCAGTACTTC. It specifies CASSLRLGQIPYEQYF. The chain is built from TRBV27 and TRBJ2-7; D gene ambiguous. Germline assignment: CDR1 MNHEY and CDR2 SMNVEV (reference sequence). Between the trimmed V and J ends, which lost 2 bases and 4 bases, there was a span of 18 bases. The CDR3 length is 16 residues.

The chain links TRBV30 to TRBJ2-1; 13 nucleotides align to TRBD2. CDR1 GTSNPN and CDR2 SVGIG come from the germline V gene (reference sequence). Trimming took 4 bases from V and 0 from J; bases not matched to a gene: 6. The CDR3 is 17 residues long. This CDR3 reads CAWKTLAGGLSYNEQFF. Written as DNA, the CDR3 is TGTGCCTGGAAGACACTAGCGGGAGGGCTCTCCTACAATGAGCAGTTCTTC.

V usage is TRBV28 and J usage is TRBJ2-7; perhaps TRBD1 as D (6 bases). Trimming shortened V by 6 bases and J by 4 bases, and 19 bases separated the two germline ends. The CDR3 length is 15 residues. CDR1 and CDR2 (germline): MDHEN, SYDVKM. CDR3 in amino acids: CASSPQGVGAYEQYF. CDR3 nucleotides: TGTGCCAGCAGCCCACAGGGAGTTGGGGCTTACGAGCAGTACTTC.

V is TRBV6-5 and J is TRBJ2-2; D is unresolved. From germline, CDR1 is MNHEY and CDR2 SVGAGI. V dropped 8 bases and J dropped 4 bases, with 11 bases sitting between them. CDR3 size: 13 residues. CDR3 coding DNA: TGTGCCAGCGGAAAAGCTGGCACCGGGGAGCTGTTTTTT. The encoded protein is CASGKAGTGELFF.

This clone was seen a few times. V gene TRBV4-3 combines with J gene TRBJ1-2, with 8 bases fitting TRBD1. The CDR3 is 17 residues long. CDR1 LGHNA and CDR2 YSLEER come from the germline V gene. The ends lost 0 bases at V and 1 base at J; junction bases unmatched: 7. In nucleotides, the CDR3 is TGCGCCAGCAGCCAAGATTCAGCAGGGGGCTATAACTATGGCTACACCTTC. Its protein product is CASSQDSAGGYNYGYTF.

The V gene is TRBV3-1 (or the pseudogene TRBV3-2), the J gene TRBJ2-7; 14 bases align to TRBD2. Germline CDR1 reads LGHDT; CDR2 reads YNNKEL (reference sequence). V lost 1 base and J lost 7; bases outside the gene matches: 3. This CDR3 comprises 15 residues. In DNA, the CDR3 is TGTGCCAGCAGCCAAGGACTAGCGGGAGGGCAGGAGCAGTACTTC. Amino acid sequence: CASSQGLAGGQEQYF.